This TCR beta chain was documented in a study of blood T cells in healthy people across ages. In its sample, this clonotype was seen a few times. What it binds is unknown. Combining a sample-barcoded 5' primer with a J-beta primer mix, a second PCR ran for about 7 to 12 cycles. TCRdb reprocessed the 5' RACE reads with MiXCR, giving one entry per CDR3 protein. The table lists more than 550,000 distinct CDR3 sequences, about a fifth of them singletons. Regarding the study as a whole: Diversity was higher, and naive CD4+ cells more numerous, in long-lived donors than in aged donors. Diversity estimates from one million T cells were considered underestimates.

Healthy Caucasians from Russia aged roughly 6 to 95 served as donors. It was ten milliliters of peripheral blood that were drawn from each donor. Trimming cost V 6 bases and J 7 bases, with 7 bases left between them. CDR1 and CDR2 from the germline V gene are SNHLY and FYNNEI. The CDR3 length is 12 residues. The receptor comes from a man aged 65 to 85 in good health. The V call is TRBV2, the J call TRBJ1-6, with D uncertain. Material for sequencing was blood. The CDR3 coding sequence is TGTGCCAGCAGGAACAGCAATTCACCCCTCCACTTT. Residues: CASRNSNSPLHF.